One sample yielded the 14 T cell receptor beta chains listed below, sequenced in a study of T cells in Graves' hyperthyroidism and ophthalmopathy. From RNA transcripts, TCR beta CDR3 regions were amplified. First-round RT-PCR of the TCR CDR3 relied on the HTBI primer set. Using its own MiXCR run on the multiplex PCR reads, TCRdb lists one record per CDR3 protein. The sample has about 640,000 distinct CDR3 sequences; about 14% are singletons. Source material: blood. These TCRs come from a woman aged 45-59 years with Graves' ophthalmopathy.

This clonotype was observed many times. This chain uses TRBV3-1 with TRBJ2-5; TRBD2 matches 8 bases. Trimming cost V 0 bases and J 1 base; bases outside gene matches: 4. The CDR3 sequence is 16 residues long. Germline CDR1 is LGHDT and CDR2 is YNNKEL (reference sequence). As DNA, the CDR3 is TGTGCCAGCAGCCAAGAGTCGCTAGCGGGCCAAGAGACCCAGTACTTC. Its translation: CASSQESLAGQETQYF.

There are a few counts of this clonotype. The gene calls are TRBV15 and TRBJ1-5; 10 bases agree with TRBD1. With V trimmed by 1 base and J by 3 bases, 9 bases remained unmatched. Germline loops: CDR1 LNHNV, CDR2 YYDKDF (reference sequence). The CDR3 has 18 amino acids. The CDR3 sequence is CATSRGGTGVWDNQPQHF. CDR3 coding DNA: TGTGCCACCAGCAGAGGAGGGACAGGGGTATGGGACAATCAGCCCCAGCATTTT.

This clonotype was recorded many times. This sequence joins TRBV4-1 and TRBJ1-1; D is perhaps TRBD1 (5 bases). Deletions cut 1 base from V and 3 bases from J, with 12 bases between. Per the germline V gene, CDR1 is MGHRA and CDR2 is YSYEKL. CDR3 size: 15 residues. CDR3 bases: TGCGCCAGCAGCCAAGTTAAGGGGTGGCACACTGAAGCTTTCTTT. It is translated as CASSQVKGWHTEAFF.

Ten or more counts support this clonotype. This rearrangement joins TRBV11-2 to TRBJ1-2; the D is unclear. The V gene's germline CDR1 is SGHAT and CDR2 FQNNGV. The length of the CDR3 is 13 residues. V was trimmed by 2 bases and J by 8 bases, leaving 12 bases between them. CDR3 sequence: CASSLSSVEGYTF. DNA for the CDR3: TGTGCCAGCAGCTTAAGTAGCGTCGAGGGCTACACCTTC.

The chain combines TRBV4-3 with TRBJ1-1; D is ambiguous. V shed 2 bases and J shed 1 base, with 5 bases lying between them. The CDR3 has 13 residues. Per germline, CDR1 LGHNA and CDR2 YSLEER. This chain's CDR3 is CASSQRENTEAFF. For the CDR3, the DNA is TGCGCCAGCAGCCAAAGGGAGAACACTGAAGCTTTCTTT.

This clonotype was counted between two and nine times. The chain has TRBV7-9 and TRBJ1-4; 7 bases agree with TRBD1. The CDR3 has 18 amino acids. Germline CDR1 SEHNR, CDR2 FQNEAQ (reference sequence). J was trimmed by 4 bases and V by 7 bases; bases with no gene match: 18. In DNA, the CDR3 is TGTGCCAGCATCTCGACGGGGTTTCTGGGACAGCATAATGAAAAACTGTTTTTT. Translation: CASISTGFLGQHNEKLFF.

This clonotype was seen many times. The CDR3 loop is CASSLLAGADTQYF. In DNA, the CDR3 is TGTGCCAGCAGTTTACTAGCGGGCGCAGATACGCAGTATTTT. The chain couples TRBV7-2 to TRBJ2-3; 9 positions agree with TRBD2. V was pared by 6 bases and J by 4 bases, with 5 bases of the junction left unmatched. Per germline, CDR1 SGHTA and CDR2 FQGNSA. The CDR3 is 14 residues long.

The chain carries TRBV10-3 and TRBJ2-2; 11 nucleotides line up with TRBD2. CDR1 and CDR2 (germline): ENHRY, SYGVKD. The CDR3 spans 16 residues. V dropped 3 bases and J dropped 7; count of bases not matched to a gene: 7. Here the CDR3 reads CAISEHSGRAIGELFF. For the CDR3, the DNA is TGTGCCATCAGTGAACATAGCGGGAGGGCCATCGGGGAGCTGTTTTTT.

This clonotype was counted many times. The CDR3: CASSPTGETYGYTF. The CDR3, as DNA: TGTGCCAGCAGCCCGACAGGGGAGACCTATGGCTACACCTTC. The genes are TRBV11-3 and TRBJ1-2, with 8 positions matching TRBD1. Germline CDR1 reads SGHNT; CDR2 reads YENEEA. Losses at the gene ends were 5 bases for V and 4 bases for J; bases not matched to a gene: 6. The length of the CDR3 is 14 residues.

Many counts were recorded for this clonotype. CDR3 DNA: TGTGCCAGCAGCGTAGCGACTACCGGGGAGCTGTTTTTT. It codes for CASSVATTGELFF. The V gene is TRBV9, the J gene TRBJ2-2; D not certain. Germline CDR1 is SGDLS and CDR2 is YYNGEE. The CDR3 sequence is 13 residues long. V was clipped by 0 bases and J by 5 bases, with 5 bases between them.

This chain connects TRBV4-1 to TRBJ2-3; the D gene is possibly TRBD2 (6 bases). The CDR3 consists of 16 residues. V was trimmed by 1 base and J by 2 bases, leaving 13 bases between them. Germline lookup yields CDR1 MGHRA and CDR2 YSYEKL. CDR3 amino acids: CASSQGRGSFTDTQYF. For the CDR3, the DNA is TGCGCCAGCAGCCAAGGGAGGGGTTCCTTCACAGATACGCAGTATTTT.

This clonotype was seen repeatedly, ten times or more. The CDR3 DNA is TGTGCCAGCTCACCACCGAACCAGAACACTGAAGCTTTCTTT. This translates into CASSPPNQNTEAFF. J is TRBJ1-1 and V is TRBV18; D ambiguous. The CDR3 sequence is 14 residues long. Germline CDR1 and CDR2: KGHSH and LQKENI. The V end was cut by 0 bases, the J end by 1 base, with 6 bases between. The whole variable domain, remainder taken from reference TRBV18 and TRBJ1-1, is NAGVMQNPRHLVRRRGQEARLRCSPMKGHSHVYWYRQLPEEGLKFMVYLQKENIIDESGMPKERFSAEFPKEGPSILRIQQVVRGDSAAYFCASSPPNQNTEAFFGQGTRLTVV.

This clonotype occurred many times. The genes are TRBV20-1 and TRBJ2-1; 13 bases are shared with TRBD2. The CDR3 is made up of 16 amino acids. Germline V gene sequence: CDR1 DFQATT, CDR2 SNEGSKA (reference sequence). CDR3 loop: CSQSLTSGRPGNEQFF. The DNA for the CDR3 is TGCAGCCAAAGTCTGACTAGCGGGAGGCCGGGGAATGAGCAGTTCTTC.

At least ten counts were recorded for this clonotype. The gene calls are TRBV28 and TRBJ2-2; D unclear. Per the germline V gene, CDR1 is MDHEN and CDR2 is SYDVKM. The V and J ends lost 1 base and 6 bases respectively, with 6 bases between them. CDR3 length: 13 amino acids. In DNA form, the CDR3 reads TGTGCCAGCAGTTTATTCCGGGCCGGGGAGCTGTTTTTT. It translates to CASSLFRAGELFF.